The table lists the clone carrying this T cell receptor (beta chain) with many counts. What it binds is not known. These data originate in a study of blood T cells in healthy people across ages. The second PCR ran roughly 6 to 11 cycles with a sample-barcoded 5' primer and J-beta primers. TCRdb passed the 5' RACE reads through MiXCR, listing each CDR3 protein once. The table has about 810,000 distinct CDR3 sequences, 35% to 40% seen once. The CDR3 totals 16 residues. CDR1 and CDR2 (germline): SGDLS, YYNGEE. J gave up 6 bases and V 0 bases, and 6 bases lay outside the gene matches. Study conclusions and caveats: Diversity figures based on one million T cells were deemed too low.

Sequenced sample: blood. The origin of this receptor is a man between 18 and 29 years old in good health. This chain joins TRBV9 and TRBJ2-1, with 10 bases matching TRBD1. The CDR3 here is CASSVGSGQGLNEQFF. The CDR3 DNA is TGTGCCAGCAGCGTAGGGTCGGGACAGGGGCTCAATGAGCAGTTCTTC.